The sample holds many counts of the clone carrying this TCR beta chain. No antigen is known for it. Time point of the sample: healthy volunteer bleed at 6 weeks. Unfractionated whole blood yielded the extracted total RNA. Individual cDNA molecules had unique molecular identifiers attached to them by the library. Each CDR3 protein gets one entry after TCRdb re-called the RACE reads with MiXCR. The sample holds about 79,000 distinct CDR3 sequences; over 8.5% are singletons and the top ten take approximately 1.4%. This CDR3 region has 18 residues. V lost 1 base to trimming and J lost 0 bases; unmatched junction nucleotides: 3. Germline CDR1 reads LGHNA; CDR2 reads YNFKEQ. The sample comes from a study of human T cells and chemical hapten exposure. At the level of the study: Yields of TCR per sample differed, chiefly owing to small differences in pooled library volume.

Whole-study results and caveats: Those TCRs sitting above 1 in 1000 frequency stayed the same with DPC sensitization.

The sequence was obtained from a male donor in good health. Some clones in this sample may be carry-over from other donors' samples. The gene calls are TRBV4-2 and TRBJ2-4; TRBD2 agrees at 13 bases. The material sequenced was whole blood. The CDR3 region is CASSQGTSGGEAKNIQYF. In DNA form, the CDR3 reads TGTGCCAGCAGCCAAGGGACTAGCGGGGGAGAAGCCAAAAACATTCAGTACTTC.